The TCR beta chain described here comes from a study of shared clonotypes between healthy human individuals. Regarding the study as a whole: In contrast to clonotypes shared by all four donors, non-shared clonotypes had lower generation probabilities.

As concerns this clone: Its cognate antigen is unknown.

Trimming took 8 bases from V and 0 from J, leaving 14 bases between them. The CDR3 has 15 residues. From germline, CDR1 is SGHVS and CDR2 FQNEAQ. As defined, naive CD8 cells were CD45RO-negative and positively selected for CCR7, with terminally differentiated effector memory CD45RA+ cells excluded. Sequenced by immunoSEQ multiplex PCR; TCRdb stores in-frame clones only, minus some. The sample includes around 2,000,000 clones, about 95% seen only once; the top ten take about 1.1%. Sequenced sample: naive CD8+ T cells sorted from blood. The TCR originated in a young man in good health. The rearrangement links TRBV7-8 to TRBJ2-1, with D tentatively TRBD2 (6 bases). CDR3 nucleotides: TGTGCCAGCGCGGAGGGTTTTTACTCCTACAATGAGCAGTTCTTC. It is translated as CASAEGFYSYNEQFF.